This record concerns one T cell receptor beta chain sequence. This table comes from immunoSEQ multiplex PCR, and its TCRdb copy is limited to in-frame clones, with some not included. The repertoire holds some 230,000 clones, with roughly nine tenths as singletons. This entry belongs to a study of blood T cell repertoires in COVID-19. The germline CDR1 and CDR2 sequences are SGHRS and YFSETQ. The CDR3 consists of 18 residues. V was pared by 3 bases and J by 2 bases, with 12 bases of the junction left unmatched. The rearrangement links TRBV5-1 to TRBJ2-3; 10 bases agree with TRBD2. The sequencing input was PBMCs or T cells enriched from blood (not recorded which). The receptor was isolated from a young woman in a cohort exposed to, infected with or recovered from COVID-19 (not recorded which). The DNA for the CDR3 is TGCGCCAGCAGCTCCCGCCCCGGACTAGCGGACTCCACAGATACGCAGTATTTT. Residues: CASSSRPGLADSTDTQYF.